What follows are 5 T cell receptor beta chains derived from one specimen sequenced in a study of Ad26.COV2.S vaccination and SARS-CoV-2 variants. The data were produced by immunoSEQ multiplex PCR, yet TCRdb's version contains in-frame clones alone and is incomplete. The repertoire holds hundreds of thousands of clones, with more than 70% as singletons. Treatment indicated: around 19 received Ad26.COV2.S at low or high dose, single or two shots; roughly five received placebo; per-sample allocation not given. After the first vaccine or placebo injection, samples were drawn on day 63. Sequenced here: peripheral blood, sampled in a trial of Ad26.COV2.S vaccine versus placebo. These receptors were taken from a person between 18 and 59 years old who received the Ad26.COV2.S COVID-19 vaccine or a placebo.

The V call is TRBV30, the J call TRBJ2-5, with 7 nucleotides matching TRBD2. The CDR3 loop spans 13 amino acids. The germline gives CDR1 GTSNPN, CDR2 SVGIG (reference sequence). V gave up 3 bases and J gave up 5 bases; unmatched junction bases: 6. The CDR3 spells CAWSAHGRETQYF. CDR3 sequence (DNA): TGTGCCTGGAGCGCCCACGGGAGGGAGACCCAGTACTTC.

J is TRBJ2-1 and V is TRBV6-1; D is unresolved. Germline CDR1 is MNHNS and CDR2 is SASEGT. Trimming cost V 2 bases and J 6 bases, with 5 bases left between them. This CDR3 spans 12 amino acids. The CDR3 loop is CASSEWGNEQFF. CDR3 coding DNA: TGTGCCAGCAGTGAATGGGGCAATGAGCAGTTCTTC.

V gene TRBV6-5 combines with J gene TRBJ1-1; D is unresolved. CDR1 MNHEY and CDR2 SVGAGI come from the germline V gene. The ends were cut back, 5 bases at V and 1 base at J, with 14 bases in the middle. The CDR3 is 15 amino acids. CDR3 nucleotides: TGTGCCAGCAGTACCCTCTCCAATACGAACACTGAAGCTTTCTTT. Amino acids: CASSTLSNTNTEAFF.

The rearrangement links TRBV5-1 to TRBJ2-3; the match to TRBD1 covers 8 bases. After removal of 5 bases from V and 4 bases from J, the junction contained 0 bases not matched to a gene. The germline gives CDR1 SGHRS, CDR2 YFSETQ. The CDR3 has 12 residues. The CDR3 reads CASRDRADTQYF. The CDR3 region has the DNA TGCGCCAGCAGGGACAGGGCAGATACGCAGTATTTT.

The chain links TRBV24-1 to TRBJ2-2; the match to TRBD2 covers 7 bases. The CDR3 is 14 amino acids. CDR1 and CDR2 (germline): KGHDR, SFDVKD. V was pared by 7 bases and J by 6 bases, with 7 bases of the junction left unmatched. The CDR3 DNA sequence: TGTGCCACCAGCCCTCGAACTAGCGCCGGGGAGCTGTTTTTT. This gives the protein CATSPRTSAGELFF.